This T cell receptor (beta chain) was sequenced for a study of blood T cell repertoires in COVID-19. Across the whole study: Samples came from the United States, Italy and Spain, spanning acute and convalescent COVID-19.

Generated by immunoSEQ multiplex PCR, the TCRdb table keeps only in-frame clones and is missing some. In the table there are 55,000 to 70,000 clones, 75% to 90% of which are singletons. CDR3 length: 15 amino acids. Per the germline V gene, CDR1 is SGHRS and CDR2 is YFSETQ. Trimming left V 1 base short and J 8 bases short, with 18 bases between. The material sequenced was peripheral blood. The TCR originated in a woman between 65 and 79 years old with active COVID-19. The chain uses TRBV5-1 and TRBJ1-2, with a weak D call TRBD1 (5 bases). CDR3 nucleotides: TGCGCCAGCAGCTTGCTCCGGGGGGAAGGGGAAGGCTACACCTTC. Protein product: CASSLLRGEGEGYTF. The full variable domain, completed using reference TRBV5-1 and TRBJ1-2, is KAGVTQTPRYLIKTRGQQVTLSCSPISGHRSVSWYQQTPGQGLQFLFEYFSETQRNKGNFPGRFSGRQFSNSRSEMNVSTLELGDSALYLCASSLLRGEGEGYTFGSGTRLTVV.